This is a list of T cell receptor beta chains from one sample in a study of blood T cell repertoires in COVID-19. Data came from immunoSEQ multiplex PCR; TCRdb stores just in-frame clones and leaves some out. The table lists about 400,000 clones, approximately 91% of them singletons. The sequencing sample was made of PBMCs or T cells enriched from blood (not recorded which). These receptors originate from a woman aged 35 to 49 with acute COVID-19. Both conserved end residues are part of each CDR3. The D gene is left open where the match is weak. Part of the rows lack a size; the others show once, few, many or a class for expanded clones.

clone_size | j_call | d_call | v_call | cdr3_aa | cdr3_nt
. | TRBJ2-2 | . | TRBV5-8 | CASSLINNKVTGWGTGELFF | TGTGCCAGCAGCTTAATTAACAATAAAGTTACAGGGTGGGGCACCGGGGAGCTGTTTTTT
. | TRBJ1-2 | TRBD1 | TRBV18 | CASSPEDRGHYGYTF | TGTGCCAGCTCACCCGAAGACAGGGGGCACTATGGCTACACCTTC
. | TRBJ2-7 | . | TRBV18 | CASSPSSSYEQYF | TGTGCCAGCTCACCCTCCTCCTCCTACGAGCAGTACTTC
. | TRBJ1-3 | . | TRBV5-1 | CASSLGSGDGNTIYF | TGCGCCAGCAGCTTGGGATCGGGTGACGGAAACACCATATATTTT
few | TRBJ1-3 | . | TRBV5-5 | CASRSRPGSGNTIYF | TGTGCCAGCAGGTCCCGTCCGGGCTCTGGAAACACCATATATTTT
. | TRBJ2-7 | TRBD1 | TRBV5-6 | CASSPGTGGERGEQYF | TGTGCCAGCAGCCCCGGGACAGGGGGCGAAAGGGGCGAGCAGTACTTC
. | TRBJ1-2 | . | TRBV10-3 | CAIRDTRSVYGYTF | TGTGCCATCAGGGACACACGTTCCGTCTATGGCTACACCTTC
once | TRBJ1-2 | . | TRBV20-1 | CSARTLYGYTF | TGCAGTGCTAGGACACTCTATGGCTACACCTTC
. | TRBJ1-4 | TRBD1 | TRBV15 | CATSRDVTGGNEKLFF | TGTGCCACCAGCAGAGATGTCACAGGGGGAAATGAAAAACTGTTTTTT
. | TRBJ2-1 | TRBD2 | TRBV11-3 | CASSSAAGVAYNEQFF | TGTGCCAGCAGCTCGGCGGCGGGGGTTGCCTACAATGAGCAGTTCTTC
few | TRBJ1-2 | TRBD1 | TRBV5-1 | CASSPGQGYGYTF | TGCGCCAGCAGCCCAGGACAGGGCTATGGCTACACCTTC
once | TRBJ1-2 | . | TRBV6-5 | CASQRGDYGYTF | TGTGCCAGCCAGCGGGGGGACTATGGCTACACCTTC
. | TRBJ2-1 | TRBD1 | TRBV6-5 | CASRRQGFSYNEQFF | TGTGCCAGCAGGAGACAGGGGTTCTCCTACAATGAGCAGTTCTTC
. | TRBJ1-1 | . | TRBV29-1 | CSWGQNTEAFF | TGCAGCTGGGGGCAGAACACTGAAGCTTTCTTT
. | TRBJ1-1 | . | TRBV18 | CASSRLGTGISEAFF | TGTGCCAGCTCGCGTTTGGGGACTGGTATTAGTGAAGCTTTCTTT
. | TRBJ2-3 | TRBD2 | TRBV24-1 | CATSDSSGGPDTQYF | TGTGCCACCAGTGATTCTAGCGGGGGGCCAGATACGCAGTATTTT
. | TRBJ2-7 | . | TRBV6-5 | CASRLLEQGIGEQYF | TGTGCCAGCAGGCTGCTGGAACAGGGTATCGGCGAGCAGTACTTC
. | TRBJ1-2 | . | TRBV4-1 | CASSHFISRRNESGYTF | TGCGCCAGCAGCCATTTTATATCCAGGAGGAACGAGTCTGGCTACACCTTC
. | TRBJ2-7 | TRBD1 | TRBV6-1 | CASSERTGPFYEQYF | TGTGCCAGCAGTGAACGGACAGGACCGTTCTACGAGCAGTACTTC
. | TRBJ1-2 | . | TRBV2 | CASSDSGTPNYGYTF | TGTGCCAGCAGTGACAGCGGGACACCAAACTATGGCTACACCTTC
once | TRBJ2-2 | . | TRBV6-6 | CASSYTSGGELFF | TGTGCCAGCAGTTACACCAGCGGCGGGGAGCTGTTTTTT
. | TRBJ1-3 | . | TRBV4-2 | CASSQRLFSGNTIYF | TGTGCCAGCAGCCAACGACTATTTTCTGGAAACACCATATATTTT
. | TRBJ1-1 | TRBD1 | TRBV19 | CASSIGTGGEAFF | TGTGCCAGTAGTATCGGGACAGGGGGCGAAGCTTTCTTT
. | TRBJ2-2 | . | TRBV5-1 | CASSPGGTGELFF | TGCGCCAGCAGCCCAGGGGGGACCGGGGAGCTGTTTTTT
. | TRBJ1-2 | . | TRBV4-1 | CASSQGSMYGYTF | TGCGCCAGCAGCCAAGGAAGCATGTATGGCTACACCTTC
. | TRBJ1-2 | . | TRBV2 | CASSEVQDGGYTF | TGTGCCAGCAGTGAAGTACAGGACGGTGGCTACACCTTC
. | TRBJ1-3 | . | TRBV30 | CAWSVRTGYITAGGSGNTIYF | TGTGCCTGGAGTGTACGCACGGGATATATTACTGCGGGTGGCTCTGGAAACACCATATATTTT
. | TRBJ2-7 | . | TRBV7-8 | CASSSLNGGYEQYF | TGTGCCAGCAGCTCGCTTAACGGGGGTTACGAGCAGTACTTC
. | TRBJ2-2 | . | TRBV29-1 | CSVDTPRGTGRELFF | TGCAGCGTTGATACGCCCCGGGGTACCGGTAGGGAGCTGTTTTTT
. | TRBJ2-2 | . | TRBV11-2 | CASSLRDTTNTGELFF | TGTGCCAGCAGCTTACGGGACACAACGAACACCGGGGAGCTGTTTTTT
. | TRBJ1-2 | TRBD1 | TRBV11-2 | CASSPSTGTGYTF | TGTGCCAGCAGCCCCTCGACAGGGACCGGCTACACCTTC
. | TRBJ2-3 | TRBD2 | TRBV7-2 | CASSVLAGHSTDTQYF | TGTGCCAGCAGCGTCCTAGCGGGACATAGCACAGATACGCAGTATTTT
. | TRBJ2-4 | . | TRBV6-5 | CASSRRQLAKNIQYF | TGTGCCAGCAGTCGCCGACAGTTAGCCAAAAACATTCAGTACTTC
. | TRBJ2-7 | TRBD1 | TRBV27 | CASRREGAGGSGEQYF | TGTGCCAGCAGACGAGAGGGCGCAGGGGGCTCGGGGGAGCAGTACTTC
. | TRBJ2-2 | . | TRBV5-1 | CASSLEYRERTGELFF | TGCGCCAGCAGCTTGGAGTACAGAGAAAGAACCGGGGAGCTGTTTTTT
. | TRBJ1-5 | . | TRBV6-5 | CASTPGVFQPQHF | TGTGCCAGCACCCCCGGGGTATTTCAGCCCCAGCATTTT
. | TRBJ1-1 | . | TRBV10-3 | CAIRGSTDEAFF | TGTGCCATCAGGGGGTCGACAGATGAAGCTTTCTTT
. | TRBJ1-5 | TRBD1 | TRBV29-1 | CSASGTGEGNQPQHF | TGCAGCGCCTCCGGGACAGGGGAGGGGAATCAGCCCCAGCATTTT
. | TRBJ1-3 | . | TRBV5-1 | CASSLESGPTGNTIYF | TGCGCCAGCAGCTTGGAATCAGGGCCTACTGGAAACACCATATATTTT
. | TRBJ1-4 | . | TRBV11-2 | CASREGNEKLFF | TGTGCCAGCAGAGAGGGAAATGAAAAACTGTTTTTT
. | TRBJ2-1 | . | TRBV24-1 | CATSDSGQYNEQFF | TGTGCCACCAGTGATTCTGGGCAGTACAATGAGCAGTTCTTC
. | TRBJ2-7 | TRBD2 | TRBV2 | CATTFERGGGSEQYF | TGTGCCACCACATTTGAGCGGGGGGGTGGTTCCGAGCAGTACTTC
once | TRBJ2-5 | TRBD2 | TRBV5-1 | CASSRTSGGAGETQYF | TGCGCCAGCAGCCGGACTAGCGGGGGGGCCGGCGAGACCCAGTACTTC
. | TRBJ1-1 | TRBD1 | TRBV5-3 | CARSRTGITEAFF | TGTGCCAGAAGCCGGACAGGGATCACTGAAGCTTTCTTT
. | TRBJ2-2 | . | TRBV19 | CASSIRFAGELFF | TGTGCCAGTAGTATACGTTTCGCCGGGGAGCTGTTTTTT
. | TRBJ2-7 | . | TRBV6-5 | CASSNTRSSYEQYF | TGTGCCAGCAGTAATACTCGGAGCTCCTACGAGCAGTACTTC
. | TRBJ1-2 | TRBD1 | TRBV3-1/TRBV3-2 | CASSQKGGRSTGYTF | TGTGCCAGCAGCCAAAAAGGGGGCAGATCCACCGGCTACACCTTC
. | TRBJ1-4 | TRBD1 | TRBV6-2/TRBV6-3 | CASSLRLRQGTNEKLFF | TGTGCCAGCAGTCTACGCTTACGACAGGGCACTAATGAAAAACTGTTTTTT
. | TRBJ1-6 | . | TRBV6-1 | CASSETGVDAGSPLHF | TGTGCCAGCAGTGAAACGGGGGTTGACGCAGGATCACCCCTCCACTTT
once | TRBJ1-3 | . | TRBV7-9 | CASSLDISGNTIYF | TGTGCCAGCAGCCTGGACATCTCTGGAAACACCATATATTTT
. | TRBJ1-6 | . | TRBV7-2 | CASSLRRTNSPLHF | TGTGCCAGCAGCTTAAGGAGGACCAATTCACCCCTCCACTTT
. | TRBJ1-2 | . | TRBV5-1 | CASSFGEYTF | TGCGCCAGCAGCTTTGGGGAGTACACCTTC